The rows below give T cell receptor beta chains drawn from one sample of a study of identical twins. TCRdb passed the 5' RACE reads through MiXCR, listing each CDR3 protein once. In the table there are under 300,000 distinct CDR3 sequences, 11% to 15% of which are singletons. The sequencing sample was made of memory (CD45RO+) T cells sorted from blood. The receptors here all came from a woman aged 18 to 35 in good health. The conserved cysteine and the conserved F or W are not part of the CDR3 here. Clone size is shown for a subset of rows, as once, few, many or a class of expanded clone.

TRBV2 NA ASRRQGAYTEAF
TRBV20-1 many SARFGQYNQPQH
TRBV4-2 few ASSQDQGTSNYGYT
TRBV5-1 few ASSFDGNEQF
TRBV6-1 NA ASTRQGIISGANVLT
TRBV10-3 many AISESNAETQY
TRBV10-2 NA ASRTGVQETQY
TRBV6-5 few ASSSSSGPGSGELF
TRBV6-1 NA ASSRPRDPSGANVLT
TRBV20-1 few SAGGLAGYDSYNEQF
TRBV3-1 many ASSPRPGQTQIYEQY
TRBV20-1 NA SALPPGLESYEQY
TRBV7-6 many ASSNSPGGPDTQY
TRBV5-1 few ASSLLGTEQY
TRBV10-3 NA AIRGTSGAAYEQY
TRBV7-9 NA ASSRGLGADYGYT
TRBV20-1 few SARWGEETQY
TRBV11-3 few ASSPGQGFPGELF
TRBV5-1 few ASSLEDRAETQY
TRBV5-1 NA ASSSGRPGELF
TRBV15 NA ATSRAREPQH
TRBV9 many ASSVGPFTDTQY
TRBV19 NA ASSIPRQLWSEAF
TRBV5-1 NA ASSLGTSPSPGTDTQY
TRBV6-5 few ASSYSGARGYT
TRBV11-2 few ASSLVTGQGRGNEKLF
TRBV27 few ASSLNGGPAGYT
TRBV24-1 NA ATSDAGAGTDTQY
TRBV18 few ASSPLTSNEQF
TRBV7-8 few ASSKDIATEAF